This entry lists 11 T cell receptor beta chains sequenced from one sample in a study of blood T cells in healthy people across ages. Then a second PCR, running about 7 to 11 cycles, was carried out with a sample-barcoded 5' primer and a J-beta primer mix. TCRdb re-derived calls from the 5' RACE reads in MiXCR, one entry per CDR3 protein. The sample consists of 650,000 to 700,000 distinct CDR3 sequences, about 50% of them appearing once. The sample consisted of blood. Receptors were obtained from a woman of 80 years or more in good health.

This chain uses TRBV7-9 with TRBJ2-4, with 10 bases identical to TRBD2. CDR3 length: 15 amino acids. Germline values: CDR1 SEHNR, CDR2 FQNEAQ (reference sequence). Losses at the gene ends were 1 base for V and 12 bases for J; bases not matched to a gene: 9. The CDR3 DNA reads TGTGCCAGCAGCTTAGAGCTTCTAGCGGGAGAGACTCAGTACTTC. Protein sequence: CASSLELLAGETQYF.

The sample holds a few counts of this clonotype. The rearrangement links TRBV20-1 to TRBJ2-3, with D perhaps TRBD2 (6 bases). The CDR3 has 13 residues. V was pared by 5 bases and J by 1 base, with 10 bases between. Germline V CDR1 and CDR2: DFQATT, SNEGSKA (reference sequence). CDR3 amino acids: CSAGWGGTDTQYF. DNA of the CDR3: TGCAGTGCTGGGTGGGGGGGCACAGATACGCAGTATTTT.

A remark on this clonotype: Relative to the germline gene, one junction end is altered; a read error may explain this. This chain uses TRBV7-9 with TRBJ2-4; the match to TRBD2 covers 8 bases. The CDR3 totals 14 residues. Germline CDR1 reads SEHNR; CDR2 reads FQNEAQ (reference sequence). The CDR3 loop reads CASSQGLAKNTQYF. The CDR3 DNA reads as TGTGCCAGCAGCCAAGGACTAGCCAAAAACACTCAGTACTTC.

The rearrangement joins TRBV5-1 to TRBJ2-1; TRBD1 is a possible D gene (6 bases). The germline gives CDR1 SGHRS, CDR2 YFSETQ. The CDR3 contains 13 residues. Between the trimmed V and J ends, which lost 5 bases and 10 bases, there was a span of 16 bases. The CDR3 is CASRQTGNYEQFF. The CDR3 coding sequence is TGCGCCAGCAGGCAAACAGGGAACTACGAGCAGTTCTTC. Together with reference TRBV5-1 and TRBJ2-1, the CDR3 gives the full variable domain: KAGVTQTPRYLIKTRGQQVTLSCSPISGHRSVSWYQQTPGQGLQFLFEYFSETQRNKGNFPGRFSGRQFSNSRSEMNVSTLELGDSALYLCASRQTGNYEQFFGPGTRLTVL.

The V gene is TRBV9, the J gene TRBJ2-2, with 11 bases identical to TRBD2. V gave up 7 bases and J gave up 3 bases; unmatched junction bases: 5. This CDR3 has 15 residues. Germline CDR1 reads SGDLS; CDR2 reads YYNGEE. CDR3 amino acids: CASETSGADTGELFF. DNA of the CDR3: TGTGCCAGCGAGACTAGCGGGGCAGACACCGGGGAGCTGTTTTTT.

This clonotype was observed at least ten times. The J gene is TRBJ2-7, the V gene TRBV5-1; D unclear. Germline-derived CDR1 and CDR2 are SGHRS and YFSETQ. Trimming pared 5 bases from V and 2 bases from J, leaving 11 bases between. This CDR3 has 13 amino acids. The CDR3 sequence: CASSLTPTYEQYF. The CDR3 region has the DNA TGCGCCAGCAGTTTAACACCCACCTACGAGCAGTACTTC.

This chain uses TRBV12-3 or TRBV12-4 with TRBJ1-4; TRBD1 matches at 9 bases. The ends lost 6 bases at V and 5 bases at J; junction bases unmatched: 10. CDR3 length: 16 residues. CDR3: CASRIQGTGPNEKLFF. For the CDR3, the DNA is TGTGCCAGCAGAATACAGGGGACAGGGCCGAATGAAAAACTGTTTTTT.

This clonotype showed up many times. The CDR3 region has the DNA TGTGCCAGCAGCTTAACTAGCGGGATCTACAATGAGCAGTTCTTC. Translated, it gives CASSLTSGIYNEQFF. The chain employs TRBV7-9 and TRBJ2-1; 10 nucleotides align to TRBD2. The germline gives CDR1 SEHNR, CDR2 FQNEAQ (reference sequence). The ends lost 2 bases at V and 3 bases at J; junction bases unmatched: 1. CDR3 length: 15 residues.

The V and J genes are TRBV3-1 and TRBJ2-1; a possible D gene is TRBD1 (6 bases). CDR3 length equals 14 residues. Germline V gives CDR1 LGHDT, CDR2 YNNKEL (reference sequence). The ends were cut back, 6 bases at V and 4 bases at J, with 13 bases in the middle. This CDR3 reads CASRRTGNYNEQFF. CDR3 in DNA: TGTGCCAGCAGGCGCACAGGGAATTACAATGAGCAGTTCTTC.

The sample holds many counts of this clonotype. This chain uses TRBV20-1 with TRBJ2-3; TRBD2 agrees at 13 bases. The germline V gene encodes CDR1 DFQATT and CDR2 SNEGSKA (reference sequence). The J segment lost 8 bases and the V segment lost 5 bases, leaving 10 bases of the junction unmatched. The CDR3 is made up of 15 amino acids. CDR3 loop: CSAGKPTSGRSTQYF. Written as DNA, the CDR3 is TGCAGTGCTGGAAAACCGACTAGCGGGAGGTCTACGCAGTATTTT.

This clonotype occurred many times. The CDR3 loop reads CSASGDQPQHF. CDR3 in DNA: TGCAGTGCTTCCGGCGATCAGCCCCAGCATTTT. This sequence joins TRBV20-1 and TRBJ1-5, with unresolved D. The V end lost 5 bases, the J end lost 5 bases, and 7 bases lay between the germline ends. CDR1 is DFQATT and CDR2 is SNEGSKA in the germline V gene (reference sequence). The CDR3 is 11 amino acids.